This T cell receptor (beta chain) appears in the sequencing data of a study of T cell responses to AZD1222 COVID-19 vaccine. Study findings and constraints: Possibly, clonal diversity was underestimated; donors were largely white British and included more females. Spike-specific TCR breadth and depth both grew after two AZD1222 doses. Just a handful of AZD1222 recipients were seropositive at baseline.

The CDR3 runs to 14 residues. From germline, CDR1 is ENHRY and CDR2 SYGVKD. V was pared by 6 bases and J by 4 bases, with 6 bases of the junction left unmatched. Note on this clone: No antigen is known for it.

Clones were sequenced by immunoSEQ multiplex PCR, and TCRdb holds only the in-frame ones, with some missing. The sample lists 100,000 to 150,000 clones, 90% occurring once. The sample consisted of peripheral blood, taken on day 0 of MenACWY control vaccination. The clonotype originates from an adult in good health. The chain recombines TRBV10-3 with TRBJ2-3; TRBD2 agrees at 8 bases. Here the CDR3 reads CAISTGLAADTQYF. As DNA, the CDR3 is TGTGCCATCAGCACAGGACTAGCAGCAGATACGCAGTATTTT.